The 8 T cell receptor beta chains below were found in one sample sequenced in a study of blood T cell repertoires in COVID-19. Sequencing was performed with immunoSEQ multiplex PCR; in TCRdb, only in-frame clones are kept and a portion is missing. The sample yields some 400,000 clones, roughly 86% seen once. The sequenced sample consisted of peripheral blood. The source is a human donor in a cohort sampled during active COVID-19.

This clone was observed once. V gene TRBV5-1 combines with J gene TRBJ2-1; no clear D. The germline V gene has CDR1 SGHRS and CDR2 YFSETQ. Trimming took 1 base from V and 4 from J, leaving 6 bases between them. CDR3 length: 13 amino acids. The DNA of the CDR3 is TGCGCCAGCAGCTTGAGAGATTACAATGAGCAGTTCTTC. This sequence encodes CASSLRDYNEQFF.

The chain carries TRBV7-2 and TRBJ2-1; D is unclear. Germline V CDR1 and CDR2: SGHTA, FQGNSA. There are 13 residues in the CDR3. Trimming took 1 base from V and 5 from J, leaving 6 bases between them. CDR3 sequence: CASSLVVDNEQFF. DNA for the CDR3: TGTGCCAGCAGCTTAGTAGTGGACAATGAGCAGTTCTTC.

The gene calls are TRBV6-5 and TRBJ1-1; D not certain. This CDR3 spans 14 amino acids. The V end was cut by 7 bases, the J end by 0 bases, with 12 bases between. CDR1 is MNHEY and CDR2 is SVGAGI in the germline V gene. The CDR3 sequence: CASTPDKMNTEAFF. As DNA, the CDR3 is TGTGCCAGCACTCCCGACAAAATGAACACTGAAGCTTTCTTT.

This clone was observed a handful of times. The chain links TRBV9 to TRBJ1-2; 7 bases line up with TRBD1. Germline V gene lookup returns CDR1 SGDLS and CDR2 YYNGEE. The CDR3 has 14 amino acids. The V and J ends lost 0 bases and 8 bases, in that order; junction bases with no gene match: 7. CDR3 in amino acids: CASSVVGTERGYTF. CDR3 DNA sequence: TGTGCCAGCAGCGTAGTAGGGACAGAAAGGGGCTACACCTTC.

This clone was recorded once. V and J are TRBV11-2 and TRBJ2-2, with 9 positions matching TRBD1. Trimming took 5 bases from V and 5 from J; bases not matched to a gene: 9. The CDR3 covers 16 residues. The germline V gene encodes CDR1 SGHAT and CDR2 FQNNGV. The CDR3 loop reads CASSPPGQGWTGELFF. The CDR3 DNA sequence: TGTGCCAGCAGCCCCCCGGGACAGGGTTGGACCGGGGAGCTGTTTTTT. The variable domain in full, with the rest retrieved from reference TRBV11-2 and TRBJ2-2, is EAGVAQSPRYKIIEKRQSVAFWCNPISGHATLYWYQQILGQGPKLLIQFQNNGVVDDSQLPKDRFSAERLKGVDSTLKIQPAKLEDSAVYLCASSPPGQGWTGELFFGEGSRLTVL.

The chain links TRBV6-1 to TRBJ1-2; unclear D gene. The CDR3 is 14 amino acids. Germline loops: CDR1 MNHNS, CDR2 SASEGT. Trimming took 3 bases from V and 8 from J, leaving 16 bases between them. The CDR3 DNA follows: TGTGCCAGCAGTGATCCAGGCCTCCAAACCGGCTACACCTTC. It translates to CASSDPGLQTGYTF.

This clone is termed medium-sized. J is TRBJ2-4 and V is TRBV7-9, with 8 bases aligning to TRBD2. The V gene end was trimmed by 5 bases and the J gene end by 6 bases; junction bases not matched to a gene: 6. CDR1 is SEHNR and CDR2 is FQNEAQ in the germline V gene (reference sequence). This CDR3 is built from 14 residues. The CDR3 bases are TGTGCCAGCAGCCCTGGGACTAGGTTAAACATTCAGTACTTC. Protein: CASSPGTRLNIQYF.

The chain uses TRBV29-1 and TRBJ2-1; 12 nucleotides align to TRBD2. V shed 4 bases and J 7 bases; nucleotides not matched to a gene: 5. The CDR3 has 14 amino acids. The V gene's germline CDR1 is SQVTM and CDR2 ANQGSEA. CDR3 region: CSVAALAGGNEQFF. The DNA for the CDR3 is TGCAGCGTTGCGGCACTAGCGGGAGGAAATGAGCAGTTCTTC.